This T cell receptor (beta chain) derives from a study of cytomegalovirus exposure and HLA in healthy donors. Regarding the study as a whole: Based on reports, TCR beta sequences accurately predicted HLA-A and HLA-B alleles for most subjects. Available immune exposure information was restricted to CMV serostatus only.

PCR primers comprised 60 Vbeta and 13 Jbeta primers. Sequencing used immunoSEQ multiplex PCR; TCRdb keeps in-frame clones, though not all of them. The repertoire holds 140,000 to 150,000 clones, approximately 80% seen once, with 3% to 5% in the top ten. On this clone itself: Antigen unknown.

With 4 bases clipped from V and 5 bases from J, the junction kept 5 bases outside the gene matches. CDR3 size: 14 residues. Germline V lookup: CDR1 MGHDK, CDR2 SYGVNS. The sample was PBMCs. The gene calls are TRBV25-1 and TRBJ1-2, with 9 bases matching TRBD1. This receptor was taken from a male donor in good health and CMV-seronegative. CDR3 coding DNA: TGTGCCAGCAGTGGGGGGACAGGGCCATATGGCTACACCTTC. It encodes CASSGGTGPYGYTF.